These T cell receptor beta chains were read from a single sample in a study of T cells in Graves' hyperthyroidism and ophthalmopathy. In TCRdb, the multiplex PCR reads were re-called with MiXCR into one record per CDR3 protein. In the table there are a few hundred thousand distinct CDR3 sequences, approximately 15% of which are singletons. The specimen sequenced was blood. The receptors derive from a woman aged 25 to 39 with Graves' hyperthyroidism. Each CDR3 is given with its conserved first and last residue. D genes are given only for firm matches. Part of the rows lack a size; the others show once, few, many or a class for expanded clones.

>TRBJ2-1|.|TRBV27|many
CASSIGSGYNEQFF
TGTGCCAGCAGTATCGGGAGTGGCTACAATGAGCAGTTCTTC
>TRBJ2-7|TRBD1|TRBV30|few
CAWIPGTGGYEQYF
TGTGCCTGGATCCCCGGGACAGGAGGCTACGAGCAGTACTTC
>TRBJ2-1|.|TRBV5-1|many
CASSAELGSYNEQFF
TGCGCCAGCAGCGCGGAACTAGGTTCCTACAATGAGCAGTTCTTC
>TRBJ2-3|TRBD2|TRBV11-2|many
CASSSYSGRVVDTQYF
TGTGCCAGCAGCTCCTATAGCGGGAGAGTGGTAGATACGCAGTATTTT
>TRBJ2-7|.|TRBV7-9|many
CASSLISGPYEQYF
TGTGCCAGCAGCTTAATTTCAGGGCCCTACGAGCAGTACTTC
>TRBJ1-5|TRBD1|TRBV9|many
CASSVEDRDQPQHF
TGTGCCAGCAGCGTAGAAGACAGGGACCAGCCCCAGCATTTT
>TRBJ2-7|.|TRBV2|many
CASRLRSEQYF
TGTGCCAGCAGACTCCGCTCTGAGCAGTACTTC
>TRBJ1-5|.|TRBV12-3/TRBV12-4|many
CASSGHSNRARNQPQHF
TGTGCCAGCAGTGGGCATTCTAACAGGGCCCGCAATCAGCCCCAGCATTTT
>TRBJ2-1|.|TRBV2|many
CASSPDIHEQFF
TGTGCCAGCAGTCCCGACATCCATGAGCAGTTCTTC
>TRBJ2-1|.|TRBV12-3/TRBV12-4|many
CASSPRTNYYNEQFF
TGTGCCAGCAGTCCCCGGACTAACTACTACAATGAGCAGTTCTTC
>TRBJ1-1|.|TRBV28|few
CASNPGGPGTEAFF
TGTGCCAGCAATCCGGGTGGGCCTGGCACTGAAGCTTTCTTT
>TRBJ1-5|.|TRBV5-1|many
CASSPEDSSNQPQHF
TGCGCCAGCAGCCCGGAGGACAGCTCAAATCAGCCCCAGCATTTT
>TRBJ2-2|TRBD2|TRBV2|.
CASSEYGGLAMGGELFF
TGTGCCAGCAGTGAATACGGGGGACTAGCGATGGGCGGGGAGCTGTTTTTT
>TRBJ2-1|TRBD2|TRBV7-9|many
CASSQREGEDEQFF
TGTGCCAGCAGCCAACGGGAGGGTGAAGATGAGCAGTTCTTC
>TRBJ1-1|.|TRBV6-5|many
CASSYHGLRLGGEAFF
TGTGCCAGCAGTTACCACGGGCTCAGGCTGGGGGGTGAAGCTTTCTTT
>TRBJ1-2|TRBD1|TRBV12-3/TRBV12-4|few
CASSPDRGPRGGYTF
TGTGCCAGCAGTCCGGACAGGGGCCCTCGGGGAGGCTACACCTTC
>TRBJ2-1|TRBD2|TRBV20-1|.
CSARDRGTSGASSYNEQFF
TGCAGTGCTAGAGATCGTGGGACTAGCGGGGCGAGCTCCTACAATGAGCAGTTCTTC
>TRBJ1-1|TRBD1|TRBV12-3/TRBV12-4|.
CASSTTTGGNTEAFF
TGTGCCAGCAGTACTACGACAGGGGGCAACACTGAAGCTTTCTTT
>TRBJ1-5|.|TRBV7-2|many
CASSLIEGYSNQPQHF
TGTGCCAGCAGCTTAATAGAGGGGTATAGTAATCAGCCCCAGCATTTT
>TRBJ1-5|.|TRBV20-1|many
CSARDIGNQPQHF
TGCAGTGCTAGAGATATCGGCAATCAGCCCCAGCATTTT
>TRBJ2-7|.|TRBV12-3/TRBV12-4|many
CASSLAGGASYEQYF
TGTGCCAGCAGTTTAGCTGGCGGGGCCTCCTACGAGCAGTACTTC
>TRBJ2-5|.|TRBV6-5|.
CASSYDGRGREETQYF
TGTGCCAGCAGTTACGACGGCAGAGGGCGAGAGGAGACCCAGTACTTC
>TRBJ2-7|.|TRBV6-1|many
CASSEDITYEQYF
TGTGCCAGCAGTGAGGACATTACCTACGAGCAGTACTTC
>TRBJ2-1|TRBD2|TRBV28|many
CASSSRLAGLGYNEQFF
TGTGCCAGCAGTAGTAGACTAGCGGGACTCGGATACAATGAGCAGTTCTTC
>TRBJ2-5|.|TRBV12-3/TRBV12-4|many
CASSLVEETQYF
TGTGCCAGCAGTTTAGTCGAAGAGACCCAGTACTTC
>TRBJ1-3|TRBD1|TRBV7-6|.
CASSPRAGQGGNTIYF
TGTGCCAGCAGCCCCAGGGCGGGACAGGGTGGAAACACCATATATTTT
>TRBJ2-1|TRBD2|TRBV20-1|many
CSAIPPQAGASYNEQFF
TGCAGTGCTATACCTCCCCAAGCGGGAGCCTCCTACAATGAGCAGTTCTTC
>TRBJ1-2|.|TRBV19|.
CASSIVEGDYGYTF
TGTGCCAGTAGTATTGTTGAGGGGGACTATGGCTACACCTTC
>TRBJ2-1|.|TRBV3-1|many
CASRNERGIGNEQFF
TGTGCCAGCAGAAATGAGAGGGGCATCGGCAATGAGCAGTTCTTC
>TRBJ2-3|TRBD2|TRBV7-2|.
CASSPRKGLAGGHTQYF
TGTGCCAGCAGCCCCCGGAAAGGGCTAGCGGGAGGACATACGCAGTATTTT
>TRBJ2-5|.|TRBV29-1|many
CSVDGLPQETQYF
TGCAGCGTTGACGGACTGCCCCAAGAGACCCAGTACTTC
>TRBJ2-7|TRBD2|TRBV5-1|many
CASSLNAGTRNYEQYF
TGCGCCAGCAGCTTGAATGCCGGGACTAGAAACTACGAGCAGTACTTC
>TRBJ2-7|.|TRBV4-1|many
CASSRPSAGRFGEQYF
TGCGCCAGCAGCCGCCCCAGCGCGGGACGTTTCGGCGAGCAGTACTTC